The T cell receptor (beta chain) described here comes from a study of blood T cell repertoires in COVID-19. Study summary: Sites in the United States, Italy and Spain provided acute and convalescent COVID-19 samples.

V shed 2 bases and J 1 base; nucleotides not matched to a gene: 17. This CDR3 is 20 amino acids long. Germline V gene lookup returns CDR1 MGHRA and CDR2 YSYEKL. In the original processing: It was from reference gene primer amplification that nucleated cell counts were estimated. TCRdb's copy holds only in-frame clones and misses some; the assay was immunoSEQ multiplex PCR. V and J calls and clone size are those listed in that table; D and trimming were worked out from the DNA. The data show tens of thousands of clones, about 80% seen once. The chain carries TRBV4-1 and TRBJ1-5; 7 bases align to TRBD1. The TCR comes from a human donor in a cohort sampled during active COVID-19. The sample comprised peripheral blood. For the CDR3, the DNA is TGCGCCAGCAGCCAAATAATTTACAGGGGCAGGATTGGGAGCAATCAGCCCCAGCATTTT. Translated: CASSQIIYRGRIGSNQPQHF.